Listed below are T cell receptor beta chains from one sample, sequenced in a study of cytomegalovirus exposure and HLA in healthy donors. TCRdb keeps only in-frame clones here, not all; method: immunoSEQ multiplex PCR. The repertoire has over 130,000 clones, 82% of them found once; the top ten carry around 2.4%. The material sequenced was PBMCs. Source of these receptors: a male donor in good health and CMV-seronegative. CDR3s include the opening cysteine and the closing phenylalanine or tryptophan. The order of the fields is clone size, J gene, D gene, V gene, CDR3 protein, CDR3 DNA. D genes are given only for firm matches. A row's size may be missing; if present it is once, few, many or a size class.

clone_size: .
j_call: TRBJ2-7
d_call: TRBD1
v_call: TRBV18
cdr3_aa: CASSPPGQGTYEQYF
cdr3_nt: TGTGCCAGCTCACCACCGGGACAGGGAACCTACGAGCAGTACTTC

clone_size: .
j_call: TRBJ2-3
d_call: .
v_call: TRBV5-6
cdr3_aa: CASSSGDSDTQYF
cdr3_nt: TGTGCCAGCAGCTCTGGGGACTCAGATACGCAGTATTTT

clone_size: once
j_call: TRBJ1-1
d_call: TRBD1
v_call: TRBV6-5
cdr3_aa: CASSFLSTGGTEAFF
cdr3_nt: TGTGCCAGCAGTTTCCTAAGTACAGGGGGCACTGAAGCTTTCTTT

clone_size: .
j_call: TRBJ2-1
d_call: .
v_call: TRBV9
cdr3_aa: CASSVGASSYNEQFF
cdr3_nt: TGTGCCAGCAGCGTAGGGGCGAGCTCCTACAATGAGCAGTTCTTC

clone_size: .
j_call: TRBJ1-1
d_call: TRBD1
v_call: TRBV19
cdr3_aa: CASSILLGTGAFF
cdr3_nt: TGTGCCAGTAGTATTCTCCTCGGGACAGGTGCTTTCTTT

clone_size: .
j_call: TRBJ2-7
d_call: .
v_call: TRBV30
cdr3_aa: CAWGRGLLYEQYF
cdr3_nt: TGTGCCTGGGGAAGGGGTTTACTCTACGAGCAGTACTTC

clone_size: .
j_call: TRBJ1-5
d_call: TRBD1
v_call: TRBV5-1
cdr3_aa: CASSNTGGNQPQHF
cdr3_nt: TGCGCCAGCAGCAACACAGGGGGCAATCAGCCCCAGCATTTT

clone_size: few
j_call: TRBJ2-1
d_call: .
v_call: TRBV6-5
cdr3_aa: CASSYANTSPQQFF
cdr3_nt: TGTGCCAGCAGTTACGCCAATACTAGCCCTCAGCAGTTCTTC

clone_size: .
j_call: TRBJ2-2
d_call: .
v_call: TRBV27
cdr3_aa: CASSFHETGELFF
cdr3_nt: TGTGCCAGCAGTTTTCATGAGACCGGGGAGCTGTTTTTT

clone_size: .
j_call: TRBJ1-5
d_call: .
v_call: TRBV27
cdr3_aa: CASSRETPLRAASNQPQHF
cdr3_nt: TGTGCCAGCAGCCGCGAAACGCCCCTCAGGGCAGCAAGCAATCAGCCCCAGCATTTT

clone_size: .
j_call: TRBJ1-2
d_call: .
v_call: TRBV6-1
cdr3_aa: CASIGGSYGYTF
cdr3_nt: TGTGCCAGCATTGGCGGGTCCTATGGCTACACCTTC

clone_size: .
j_call: TRBJ2-7
d_call: .
v_call: TRBV10-2
cdr3_aa: CASSVDPAAESSYEQYF
cdr3_nt: TGCGCCAGCAGTGTGGATCCCGCGGCTGAGAGCTCCTACGAGCAGTACTTC

clone_size: .
j_call: TRBJ2-3
d_call: .
v_call: TRBV14
cdr3_aa: CASSQDDRDTQYF
cdr3_nt: TGTGCCAGCAGCCAAGACGATCGGGATACGCAGTATTTT

clone_size: .
j_call: TRBJ2-1
d_call: .
v_call: TRBV5-1
cdr3_aa: CASSFTSSYNEQFF
cdr3_nt: TGCGCCAGCAGCTTTACGAGCTCCTACAATGAGCAGTTCTTC

clone_size: .
j_call: TRBJ2-6
d_call: .
v_call: TRBV19
cdr3_aa: CASSIQGGGWANVLTF
cdr3_nt: TGTGCCAGTAGTATCCAGGGGGGCGGGTGGGCCAACGTCCTGACTTTC

clone_size: .
j_call: TRBJ2-5
d_call: .
v_call: TRBV2
cdr3_aa: CASSPDCVETQYF
cdr3_nt: TGTGCCAGCAGTCCAGACTGTGTTGAGACCCAGTACTTC

clone_size: once
j_call: TRBJ2-3
d_call: TRBD2
v_call: TRBV28
cdr3_aa: CASSFRLAGAADTQYF
cdr3_nt: TGTGCCAGCAGTTTTAGACTAGCGGGAGCGGCAGATACGCAGTATTTT

clone_size: once
j_call: TRBJ1-4
d_call: .
v_call: TRBV4-3
cdr3_aa: CASSQEYPEAHNEKLFF
cdr3_nt: TGCGCCAGCAGCCAAGAATACCCGGAGGCCCATAATGAAAAACTGTTTTTT

clone_size: .
j_call: TRBJ2-4
d_call: .
v_call: TRBV4-3
cdr3_aa: CASSQDTTDSKNIQYF
cdr3_nt: TGCGCCAGCAGCCAGGACACAACGGACAGCAAAAACATTCAGTACTTC

clone_size: .
j_call: TRBJ1-2
d_call: .
v_call: TRBV7-2
cdr3_aa: CASSLGLKSGYTF
cdr3_nt: TGTGCCAGCAGCTTGGGGCTGAAGTCCGGCTACACCTTC

clone_size: .
j_call: TRBJ2-2
d_call: TRBD1
v_call: TRBV9
cdr3_aa: CASSVGDRSRTGELFF
cdr3_nt: TGTGCCAGCAGCGTAGGGGACAGGAGTCGCACCGGGGAGCTGTTTTTT

clone_size: .
j_call: TRBJ2-7
d_call: .
v_call: TRBV27
cdr3_aa: CASSLVGGYEQYF
cdr3_nt: TGTGCCAGCAGTTTAGTGGGGGGCTACGAGCAGTACTTC

clone_size: .
j_call: TRBJ1-3
d_call: .
v_call: TRBV11-2
cdr3_aa: CTSSSPGDTIYF
cdr3_nt: TGTACCAGCAGCTCCCCCGGAGACACCATATATTTT

clone_size: .
j_call: TRBJ1-4
d_call: TRBD1
v_call: TRBV5-1
cdr3_aa: CASTRGQADEKLFF
cdr3_nt: TGCGCCAGCACCAGGGGACAGGCGGATGAAAAACTGTTTTTT

clone_size: .
j_call: TRBJ2-7
d_call: TRBD2
v_call: TRBV18
cdr3_aa: CASSQTSGGSHEQYF
cdr3_nt: TGTGCCAGCTCACAGACTAGCGGGGGGAGTCACGAGCAGTACTTC

clone_size: .
j_call: TRBJ1-2
d_call: .
v_call: TRBV2
cdr3_aa: CASSVDRPRTYTF
cdr3_nt: TGTGCCAGCAGTGTAGACAGACCACGGACCTACACCTTC

clone_size: .
j_call: TRBJ1-1
d_call: .
v_call: TRBV27
cdr3_aa: CASSLFGGASEAFF
cdr3_nt: TGTGCCAGCAGTCTCTTTGGGGGGGCTTCTGAAGCTTTCTTT

clone_size: .
j_call: TRBJ2-7
d_call: TRBD2
v_call: TRBV13
cdr3_aa: CATRTSGIYEQYF
cdr3_nt: TGTGCCACCCGGACTAGCGGCATCTACGAGCAGTACTTC

clone_size: .
j_call: TRBJ1-4
d_call: .
v_call: TRBV5-4
cdr3_aa: CASSSSSNEKLFF
cdr3_nt: TGTGCCAGCAGCTCTTCCTCTAATGAAAAACTGTTTTTT

clone_size: .
j_call: TRBJ1-3
d_call: TRBD1
v_call: TRBV7-9
cdr3_aa: CASSLTGGLSSGNTIYF
cdr3_nt: TGTGCCAGCAGCTTGACAGGGGGTTTGAGCTCTGGAAACACCATATATTTT

clone_size: .
j_call: TRBJ1-2
d_call: .
v_call: TRBV27
cdr3_aa: CASSLIGGYGYTF
cdr3_nt: TGTGCCAGCAGTTTAATCGGTGGTTATGGCTACACCTTC

clone_size: .
j_call: TRBJ1-1
d_call: .
v_call: TRBV2
cdr3_aa: CASSGQVAEAFF
cdr3_nt: TGTGCCAGCAGTGGACAGGTGGCTGAAGCTTTCTTT

clone_size: .
j_call: TRBJ1-2
d_call: .
v_call: TRBV4-1
cdr3_aa: CASSQATGRNYGYTF
cdr3_nt: TGCGCCAGCAGCCAAGCAACAGGGCGTAACTATGGCTACACCTTC

clone_size: .
j_call: TRBJ1-5
d_call: .
v_call: TRBV5-4
cdr3_aa: CASSPDSRGQPQHF
cdr3_nt: TGTGCCAGCAGCCCGGACAGCCGTGGGCAGCCCCAGCATTTT

clone_size: few
j_call: TRBJ2-2
d_call: TRBD2
v_call: TRBV6-5
cdr3_aa: CASSYIAGGPGGELFF
cdr3_nt: TGTGCCAGCAGTTACATAGCGGGAGGGCCTGGCGGGGAGCTGTTTTTT

clone_size: few
j_call: TRBJ2-1
d_call: TRBD2
v_call: TRBV30
cdr3_aa: CAWSVGTSFRKLFF
cdr3_nt: TGTGCCTGGAGTGTTGGGACTAGCTTTCGGAAACTGTTCTTC

clone_size: .
j_call: TRBJ2-5
d_call: .
v_call: TRBV7-3
cdr3_aa: CASSSGQTQTQYF
cdr3_nt: TGTGCCAGCAGCTCAGGACAGACTCAGACCCAGTACTTC

clone_size: .
j_call: TRBJ2-3
d_call: .
v_call: TRBV19
cdr3_aa: CASRQWQGDTDTQYF
cdr3_nt: TGTGCCAGCCGACAGTGGCAAGGGGACACAGATACGCAGTATTTT

clone_size: .
j_call: TRBJ2-7
d_call: TRBD2
v_call: TRBV5-4
cdr3_aa: CASSSDTSGSFHEQYF
cdr3_nt: TGTGCCAGCAGCTCCGACACTAGCGGGAGTTTCCACGAGCAGTACTTC

clone_size: .
j_call: TRBJ2-3
d_call: TRBD2
v_call: TRBV7-2
cdr3_aa: CASSYGGGRQYF
cdr3_nt: TGTGCCAGCAGCTACGGGGGAGGGCGGCAGTATTTT